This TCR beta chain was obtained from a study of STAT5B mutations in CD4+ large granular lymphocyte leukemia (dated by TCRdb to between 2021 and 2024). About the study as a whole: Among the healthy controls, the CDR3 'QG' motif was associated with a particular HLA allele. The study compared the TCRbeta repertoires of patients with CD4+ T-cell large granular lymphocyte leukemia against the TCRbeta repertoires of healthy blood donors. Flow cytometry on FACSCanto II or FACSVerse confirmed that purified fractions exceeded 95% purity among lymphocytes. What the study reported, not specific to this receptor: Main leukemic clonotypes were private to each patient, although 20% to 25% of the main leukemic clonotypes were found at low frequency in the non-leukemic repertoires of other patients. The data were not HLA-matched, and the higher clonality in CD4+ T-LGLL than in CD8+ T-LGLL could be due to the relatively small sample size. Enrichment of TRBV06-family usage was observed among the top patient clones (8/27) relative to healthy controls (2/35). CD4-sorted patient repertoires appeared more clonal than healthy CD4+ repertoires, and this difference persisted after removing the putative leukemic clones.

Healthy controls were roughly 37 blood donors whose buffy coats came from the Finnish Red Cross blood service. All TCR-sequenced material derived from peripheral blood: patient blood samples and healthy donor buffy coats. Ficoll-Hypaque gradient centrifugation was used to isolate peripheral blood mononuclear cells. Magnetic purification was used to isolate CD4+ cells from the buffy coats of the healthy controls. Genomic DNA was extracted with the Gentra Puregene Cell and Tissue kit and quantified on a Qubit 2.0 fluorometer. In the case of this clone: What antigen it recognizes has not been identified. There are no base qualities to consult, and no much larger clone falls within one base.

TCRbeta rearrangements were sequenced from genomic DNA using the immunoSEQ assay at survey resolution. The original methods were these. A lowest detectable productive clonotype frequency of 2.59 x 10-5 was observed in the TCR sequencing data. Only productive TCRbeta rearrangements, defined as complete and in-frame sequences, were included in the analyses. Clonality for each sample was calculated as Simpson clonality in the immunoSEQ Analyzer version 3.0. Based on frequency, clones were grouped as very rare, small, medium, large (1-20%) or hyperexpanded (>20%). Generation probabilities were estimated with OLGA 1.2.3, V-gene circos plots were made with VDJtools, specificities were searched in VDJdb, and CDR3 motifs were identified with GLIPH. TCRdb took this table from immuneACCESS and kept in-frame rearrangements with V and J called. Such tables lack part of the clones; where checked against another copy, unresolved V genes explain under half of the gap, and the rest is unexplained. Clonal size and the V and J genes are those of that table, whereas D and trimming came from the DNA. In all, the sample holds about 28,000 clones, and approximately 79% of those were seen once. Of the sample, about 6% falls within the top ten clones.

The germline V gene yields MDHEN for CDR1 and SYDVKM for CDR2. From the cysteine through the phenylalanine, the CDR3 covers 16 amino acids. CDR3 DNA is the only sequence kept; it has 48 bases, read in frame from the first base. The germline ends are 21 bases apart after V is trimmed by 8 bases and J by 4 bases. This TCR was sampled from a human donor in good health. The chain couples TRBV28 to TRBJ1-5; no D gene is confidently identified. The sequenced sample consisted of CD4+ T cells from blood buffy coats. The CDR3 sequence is CASSSRTTTANQPQHF. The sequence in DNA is TGTGCCAGCTCATCCCGAACGACAACAGCGAATCAGCCCCAGCATTTT.